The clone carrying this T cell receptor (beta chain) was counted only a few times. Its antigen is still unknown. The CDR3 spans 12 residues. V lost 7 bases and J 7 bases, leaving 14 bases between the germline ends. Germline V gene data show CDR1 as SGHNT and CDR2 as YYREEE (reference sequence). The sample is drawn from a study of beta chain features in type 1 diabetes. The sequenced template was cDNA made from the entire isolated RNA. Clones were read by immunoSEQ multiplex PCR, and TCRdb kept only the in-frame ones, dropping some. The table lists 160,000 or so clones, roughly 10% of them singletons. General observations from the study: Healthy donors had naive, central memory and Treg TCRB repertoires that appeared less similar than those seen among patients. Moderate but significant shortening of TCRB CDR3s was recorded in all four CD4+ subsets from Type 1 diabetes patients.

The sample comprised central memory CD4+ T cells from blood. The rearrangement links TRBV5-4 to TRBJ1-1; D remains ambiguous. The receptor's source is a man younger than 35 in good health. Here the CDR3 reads CASGPASGEAFF. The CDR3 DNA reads TGTGCCAGCGGACCGGCCAGCGGTGAAGCTTTCTTT. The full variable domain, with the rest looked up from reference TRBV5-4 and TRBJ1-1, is ETGVTQSPTHLIKTRGQQVTLRCSSQSGHNTVSWYQQALGQGPQFIFQYYREEENGRGNFPPRFSGLQFPNYSSELNVNALELDDSALYLCASGPASGEAFFGQGTRLTVV.